Listed here are 15 T cell receptor beta chains from one sample, sequenced in a study of T cells in localized non-small cell lung cancer. Clones were sequenced by immunoSEQ multiplex PCR, and TCRdb holds only the in-frame ones, with some missing. The sample records about 6,000 clones, around 25% being singletons. The starting material was lung tumor tissue, obtained before any cancer treatment. The receptors come from a female donor over 55 with stage I lung adenocarcinoma.

This clone qualifies as medium-sized (0.01 to 0.1%). This chain links TRBV6-8 with TRBJ1-3, with a weak D call TRBD1 (6 bases). CDR3 length: 15 residues. Deletions cut 10 bases from V and 0 bases from J, with 16 bases between. Germline values: CDR1 MNHGY, CDR2 SAAAGT. CDR3 sequence: CATKRTASSGNTIYF. The DNA for the CDR3 is TGTGCCACCAAGCGGACAGCGAGCTCTGGAAACACCATATATTTT.

V is TRBV18 and J is TRBJ2-7, with 9 bases lining up with TRBD1. The V gene end was trimmed by 5 bases and the J gene end by 2 bases; junction bases not matched to a gene: 7. This CDR3 is 15 amino acids long. Germline CDR1 KGHSH, CDR2 LQKENI. DNA of the CDR3: TGTGCCAGCTCAACACAGGGGGCATGGGCCTACGAGCAGTACTTC. The encoded protein is CASSTQGAWAYEQYF.

The chain recombines TRBV18 with TRBJ1-4; the D is unclear. Germline CDR1 KGHSH, CDR2 LQKENI. The length of the CDR3 is 13 residues. The V end lost 2 bases, the J end lost 4 bases, and 5 bases lay between the germline ends. DNA for the CDR3: TGTGCCAGCTCACCAGTTCTTAATGAAAAACTGTTTTTT. It codes for CASSPVLNEKLFF.

This clone was observed a few times. V and J are TRBV6-8 and TRBJ2-1; the D gene is possibly TRBD1 (6 bases). This CDR3 is 13 amino acids long. The germline gives CDR1 MNHGY, CDR2 SAAAGT. Trimming stripped 8 bases from V and 0 bases from J, with 8 bases between. The CDR3 loop is CASGGSSYNEQFF. The CDR3 DNA reads as TGTGCCAGCGGGGGCAGCTCCTACAATGAGCAGTTCTTC.

This rearrangement joins TRBV9 to TRBJ1-2; the D is unclear. CDR1 SGDLS and CDR2 YYNGEE come from the germline V gene. The V end was cut by 5 bases, the J end by 5 bases, with 16 bases between. The CDR3 spans 14 residues. The CDR3 bases are TGTGCCAGCAGGGACCTAGGTGAGGCGTATGGCTACACCTTC. It specifies CASRDLGEAYGYTF.

Only a few counts were recorded for this clone. The chain combines TRBV28 with TRBJ2-3; 7 bases are shared with TRBD2. Germline-derived CDR1 and CDR2 are MDHEN and SYDVKM. The CDR3 has 14 residues. With V trimmed by 1 base and J by 4 bases, 2 bases remained unmatched. The CDR3 DNA sequence: TGTGCCAGCAGTTTATTGGGGAGGGCAGATACGCAGTATTTT. It codes for CASSLLGRADTQYF.

In its sample, this clone was seen a few times. V usage is TRBV27 and J usage is TRBJ2-1, with 12 bases identical to TRBD2. V shed 1 base, J shed 9 bases, and the junction held 4 bases outside the gene matches. The CDR3 contains 15 residues. CDR1 and CDR2 from the germline V gene are MNHEY and SMNVEV (reference sequence). This CDR3 reads CASSLWASGGVEQFF. The DNA of the CDR3 is TGTGCCAGCAGTTTATGGGCTAGCGGGGGGGTTGAGCAGTTCTTC.

This clone is labeled medium-sized. The CDR3 sequence: CASSPGGAGDTEAFF. The DNA for the CDR3 is TGCGCCAGCAGCCCAGGAGGGGCGGGGGACACTGAAGCTTTCTTT. The chain is built from TRBV4-1 and TRBJ1-1; weak D call: TRBD1 (5 bases). This CDR3 comprises 15 residues. Germline V CDR1 and CDR2: MGHRA, YSYEKL. The ends were cut back, 4 bases at V and 3 bases at J, with 15 bases in the middle.

This clone has only a few counts. V gene TRBV11-3 combines with J gene TRBJ2-3; 10 bases map to TRBD2. The junction had 3 bases not matched to a gene; V was cut back by 2 bases and J by 1 base. Germline CDR1 reads SGHNT; CDR2 reads YENEEA. The CDR3 is made up of 16 amino acids. CDR3 bases: TGTGCCAGCAGCTTATCCCTAGCGGGAGGCACAGATACGCAGTATTTT. Translating it yields CASSLSLAGGTDTQYF.

The V gene is TRBV12-5, the J gene TRBJ2-7, with D maybe TRBD1 (6 bases). Germline CDR1 reads LGHNT; CDR2 reads FRNRAP. This CDR3 has 12 amino acids. CDR3 loop: CASTVRDTEQYF. The CDR3 DNA follows: TGTGCCAGCACCGTCCGGGACACGGAGCAGTACTTC.

The gene calls are TRBV11-3 and TRBJ2-7, with 7 bases aligning to TRBD2. Trimming took 4 bases from V and 3 from J; bases not matched to a gene: 9. CDR1 is SGHNT, CDR2 YENEEA, per germline. The CDR3 covers 15 residues. CDR3 DNA sequence: TGTGCCAGCAGCTCAATAGGGACTACCATCTACGAGCAGTACTTC. This encodes CASSSIGTTIYEQYF.

The CDR3 bases are TGTGCCAGCTCACCTCCGGGACTAGGATCTGTCGAGCAGTTCTTC. Residues: CASSPPGLGSVEQFF. The chain links TRBV18 to TRBJ2-1; 8 bases map to TRBD2. This CDR3 spans 15 amino acids. Germline CDR1 KGHSH, CDR2 LQKENI. Germline trimming cut 3 bases from V and 10 bases from J; bases unmatched to any gene: 11.

Only a few counts were recorded for this clone. The chain recombines TRBV9 with TRBJ2-7, with TRBD1 matching 11 bases. V lost 0 bases to trimming and J lost 4 bases; unmatched junction nucleotides: 3. This CDR3 is 15 amino acids long. Germline V lookup: CDR1 SGDLS, CDR2 YYNGEE. CDR3 amino acids: CASSVGTGGPYEQYF. The CDR3 nucleotides are TGTGCCAGCAGCGTAGGGACAGGGGGCCCTTACGAGCAGTACTTC. The full variable domain, in which reference TRBV9 and TRBJ2-7 provide the parts outside the CDR3, is DSGVTQTPKHLITATGQRVTLRCSPRSGDLSVYWYQQSLDQGLQFLIQYYNGEERAKGNILERFSAQQFPDLHSELNLSSLELGDSALYFCASSVGTGGPYEQYFGPGTRLTVT.

V and J are TRBV28 and TRBJ1-2; D is perhaps TRBD1 (6 bases). The V end was cut by 5 bases, the J end by 0 bases, with 19 bases between. From germline, CDR1 is MDHEN and CDR2 SYDVKM. CDR3 length: 17 amino acids. The CDR3 nucleotides read TGTGCCAGCAGTCCTCGCGGGGGCCCAGTAGCTAACTATGGCTACACCTTC. This translates into CASSPRGGPVANYGYTF.

This clone has more than one count but fewer than ten. V gene TRBV28 combines with J gene TRBJ2-5, with 7 nucleotides matching TRBD2. The germline V gene encodes CDR1 MDHEN and CDR2 SYDVKM. V was clipped by 5 bases and J by 1 base; unmatched bases: 10. The CDR3 loop spans 16 amino acids. CDR3 protein: CASSPGGGRGQETQYF. CDR3 in DNA: TGTGCCAGCAGTCCTGGGGGGGGGAGAGGCCAAGAGACCCAGTACTTC.